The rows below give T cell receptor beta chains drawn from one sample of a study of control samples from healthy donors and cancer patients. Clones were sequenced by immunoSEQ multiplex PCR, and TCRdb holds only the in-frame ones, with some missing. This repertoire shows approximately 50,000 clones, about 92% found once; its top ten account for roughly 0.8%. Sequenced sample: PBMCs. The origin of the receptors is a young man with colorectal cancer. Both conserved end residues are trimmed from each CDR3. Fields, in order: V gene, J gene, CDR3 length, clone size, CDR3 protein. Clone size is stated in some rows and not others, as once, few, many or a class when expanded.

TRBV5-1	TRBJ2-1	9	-	ASSPDTEQF
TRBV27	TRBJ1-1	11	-	ASSPRGNTEAF
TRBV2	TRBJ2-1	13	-	ASSGLAGAYNEQF
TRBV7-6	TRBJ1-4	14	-	ASSWGGPSTNEKLF
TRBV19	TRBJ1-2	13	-	ASSIVTGGGLDYT
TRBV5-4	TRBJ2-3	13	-	ASSLVGGVTDTQY
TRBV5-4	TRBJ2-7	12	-	ASSSRDRGHEQY
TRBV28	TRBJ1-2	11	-	ASSYEPQYGYT
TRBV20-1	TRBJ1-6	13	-	SASDFSMGSWDLH
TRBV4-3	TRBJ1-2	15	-	ASSQELGGSPNEGYT
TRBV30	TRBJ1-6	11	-	AWSKRVKSPLH
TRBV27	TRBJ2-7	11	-	ASSSDRPYEQY
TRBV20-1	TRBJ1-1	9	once	SARGVAEAF
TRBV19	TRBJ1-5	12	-	ASQVTGTNQPQH